The 2 T cell receptor beta chains in this list originate from one sample, sequenced in a study of blood T cell repertoires in COVID-19. Repertoires were generated with immunoSEQ multiplex PCR, while TCRdb's copy carries only in-frame clones and drops some. The sample has 91,000 or so clones; roughly four fifths are singletons. Material for sequencing was peripheral blood. These receptors originate from a man over 45 with active or convalescent COVID-19.

The rearrangement links TRBV5-1 to TRBJ1-1; D might be TRBD1 (5 bases). Per the germline V gene, CDR1 is SGHRS and CDR2 is YFSETQ. Trimming stripped 4 bases from V and 2 bases from J, with 15 bases between. The CDR3 has 15 amino acids. The CDR3 DNA sequence: TGCGCCAGCAGCCCTCGACAGATTGGAAACACTGAAGCTTTCTTT. Its translation is CASSPRQIGNTEAFF.

This clone was detected once. The rearrangement joins TRBV3-1 (or the pseudogene TRBV3-2) to TRBJ2-2; 8 bases line up with TRBD1. Germline V gene data show CDR1 as LGHDT and CDR2 as YNNKEL (reference sequence). This CDR3 comprises 17 residues. With V trimmed by 4 bases and J by 4 bases, 11 bases remained unmatched. DNA for the CDR3: TGTGCCAGCAGCCCCGGAGACAGGGGAAGGGGCACCGGGGAGCTGTTTTTT. Its protein is CASSPGDRGRGTGELFF.